This T cell receptor beta chain appears in the sequencing data of a study of T cell changes during pregnancy in multiple sclerosis. The table came from immunoSEQ multiplex PCR; TCRdb's copy has only in-frame clones and leaves some out. The table includes 85,000 to 130,000 clones, 90% to 95% detected once. J was trimmed by 2 bases and V by 5 bases; bases with no gene match: 7. The CDR3 covers 16 residues. In germline, CDR1 is SGHRS, CDR2 YFSETQ. The TCR was taken from a female donor with multiple sclerosis, enrolled in a pregnancy study. The J gene is TRBJ1-1, the V gene TRBV5-1, with 12 bases identical to TRBD1. The specimen was peripheral blood, collected before pregnancy. CDR3 bases: TGCGCCAGCAGACGGGACAGGGGGCAGAGAAACACTGAAGCTTTCTTT. Protein sequence: CASRRDRGQRNTEAFF. Looking up the rest from reference TRBV5-1 and TRBJ1-1 gives the full variable domain: KAGVTQTPRYLIKTRGQQVTLSCSPISGHRSVSWYQQTPGQGLQFLFEYFSETQRNKGNFPGRFSGRQFSNSRSEMNVSTLELGDSALYLCASRRDRGQRNTEAFFGQGTRLTVV.